Sequencing of this T cell receptor beta chain was carried out in a study of blood T cell repertoires in COVID-19. Background on the study: The analysed material was cDNA or gDNA that came from T cells, B-cell-depleted T cells, or PBMCs.

Individuals aged roughly 18 to 95 years were recruited from 24 US areas. TCRdb's copy holds only in-frame clones and misses some; the assay was immunoSEQ multiplex PCR. The sample has some 400,000 clones; 80% to 90% are singletons. This CDR3 contains 17 residues. V was cut by 3 bases and J by 4 bases, with 21 bases left in between. Germline V CDR1 and CDR2: LGHDT, YNNKEL (reference sequence). The sequence was obtained from a young man who had recovered from COVID-19. The gene calls are TRBV3-1 (or the pseudogene TRBV3-2) and TRBJ1-1, with D unclear. The sequenced sample consisted of PBMCs or T cells enriched from blood (not recorded which). The CDR3 DNA is TGTGCCAGCAGCCAGCTCCCAGACTCCATTTTAACCACTGAAGCTTTCTTT. It codes for CASSQLPDSILTTEAFF.